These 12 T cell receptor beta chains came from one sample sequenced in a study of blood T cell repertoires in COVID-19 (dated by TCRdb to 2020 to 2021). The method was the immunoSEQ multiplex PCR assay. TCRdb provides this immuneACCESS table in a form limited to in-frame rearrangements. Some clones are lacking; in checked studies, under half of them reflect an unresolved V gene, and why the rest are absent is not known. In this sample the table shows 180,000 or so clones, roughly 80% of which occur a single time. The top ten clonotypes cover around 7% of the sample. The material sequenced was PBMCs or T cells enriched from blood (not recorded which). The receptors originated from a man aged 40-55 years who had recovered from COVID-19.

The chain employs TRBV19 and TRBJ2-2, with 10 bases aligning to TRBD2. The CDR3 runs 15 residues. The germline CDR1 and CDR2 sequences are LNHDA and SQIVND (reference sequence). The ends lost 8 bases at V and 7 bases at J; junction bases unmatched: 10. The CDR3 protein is CASRSGGAFIGELFF. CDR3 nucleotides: TGTGCCAGTCGCAGCGGGGGGGCATTCATCGGGGAGCTGTTTTTT.

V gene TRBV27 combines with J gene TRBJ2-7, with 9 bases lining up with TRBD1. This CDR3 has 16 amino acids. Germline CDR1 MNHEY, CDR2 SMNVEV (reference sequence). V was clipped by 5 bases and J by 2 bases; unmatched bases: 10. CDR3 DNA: TGTGCCAGCAGTCCAGGTGCCGGGACAGGGCCCTACGAGCAGTACTTC. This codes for CASSPGAGTGPYEQYF.

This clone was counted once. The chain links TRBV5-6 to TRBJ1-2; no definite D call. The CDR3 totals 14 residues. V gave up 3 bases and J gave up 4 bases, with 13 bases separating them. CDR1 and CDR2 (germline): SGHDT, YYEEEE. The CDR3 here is CASSSRAGAYGYTF. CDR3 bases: TGTGCCAGCAGCTCGAGAGCGGGTGCCTATGGCTACACCTTC.

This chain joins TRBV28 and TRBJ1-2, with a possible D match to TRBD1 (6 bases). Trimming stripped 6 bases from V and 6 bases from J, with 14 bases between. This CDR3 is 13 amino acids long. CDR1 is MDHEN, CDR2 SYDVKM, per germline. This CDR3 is CASRKQGGDGYTF. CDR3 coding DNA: TGTGCCAGCAGAAAACAGGGTGGTGATGGCTACACCTTC.

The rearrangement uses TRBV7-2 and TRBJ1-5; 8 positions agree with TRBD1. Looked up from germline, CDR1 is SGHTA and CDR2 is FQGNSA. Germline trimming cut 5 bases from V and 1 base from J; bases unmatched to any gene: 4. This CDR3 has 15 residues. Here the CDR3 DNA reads TGTGCCAGCAGCAGAGGGGACAGGAGCAATCAGCCCCAGCATTTT. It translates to CASSRGDRSNQPQHF.

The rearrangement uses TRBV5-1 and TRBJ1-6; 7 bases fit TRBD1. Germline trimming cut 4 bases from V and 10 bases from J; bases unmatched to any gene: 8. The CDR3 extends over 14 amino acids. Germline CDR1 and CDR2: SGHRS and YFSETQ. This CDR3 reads CASSMTGRYSPLHF. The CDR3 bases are TGCGCCAGCAGCATGACAGGGAGGTACTCACCCCTCCACTTT.

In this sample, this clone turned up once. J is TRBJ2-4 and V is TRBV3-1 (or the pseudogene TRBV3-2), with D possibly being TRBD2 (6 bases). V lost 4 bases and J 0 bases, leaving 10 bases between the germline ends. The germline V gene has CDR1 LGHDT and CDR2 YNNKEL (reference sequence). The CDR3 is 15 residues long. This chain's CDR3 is CASSLAGLAKNIQYF. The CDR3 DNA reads TGTGCCAGCAGCCTGGCGGGACTAGCCAAAAACATTCAGTACTTC.

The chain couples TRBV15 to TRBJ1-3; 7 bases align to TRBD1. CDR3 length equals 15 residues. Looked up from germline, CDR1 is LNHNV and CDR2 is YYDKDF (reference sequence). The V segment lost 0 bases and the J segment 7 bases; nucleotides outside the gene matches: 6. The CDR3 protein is CATSRDAQGSNTIYF. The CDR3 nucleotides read TGTGCCACCAGCAGAGATGCACAGGGGAGCAACACCATATATTTT.

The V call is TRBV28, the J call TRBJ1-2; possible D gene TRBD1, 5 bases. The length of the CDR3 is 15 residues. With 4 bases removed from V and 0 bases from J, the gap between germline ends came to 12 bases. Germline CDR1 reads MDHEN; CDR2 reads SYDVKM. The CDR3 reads CASSSPRGTNYGYTF. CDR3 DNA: TGTGCCAGCAGTTCCCCCCGGGGGACTAACTATGGCTACACCTTC.

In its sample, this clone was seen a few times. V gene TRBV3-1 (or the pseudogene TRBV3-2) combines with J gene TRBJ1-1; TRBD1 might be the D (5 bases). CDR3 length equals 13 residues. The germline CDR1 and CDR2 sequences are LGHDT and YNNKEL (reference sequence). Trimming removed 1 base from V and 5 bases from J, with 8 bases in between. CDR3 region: CASSQVRGTEAFF. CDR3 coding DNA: TGTGCCAGCAGCCAAGTTAGGGGTACTGAAGCTTTCTTT.

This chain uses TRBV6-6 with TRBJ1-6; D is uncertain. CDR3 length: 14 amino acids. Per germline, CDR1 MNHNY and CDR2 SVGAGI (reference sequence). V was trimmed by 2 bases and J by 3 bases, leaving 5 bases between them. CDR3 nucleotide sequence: TGTGCCAGCAGTTACGGCCGCTATAATTCACCCCTCCACTTT. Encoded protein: CASSYGRYNSPLHF.

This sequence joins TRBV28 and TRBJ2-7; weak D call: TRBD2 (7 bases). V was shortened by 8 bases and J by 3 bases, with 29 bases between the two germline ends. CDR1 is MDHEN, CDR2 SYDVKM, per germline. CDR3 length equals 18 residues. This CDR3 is CASRKRGRGPENLYEQYF. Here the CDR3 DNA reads TGTGCCAGCCGAAAACGCGGGCGGGGGCCCGAAAACCTCTACGAGCAGTACTTC.